One sample yielded the 19 T cell receptor beta chains listed below, sequenced in a study of cytotoxic CD8 clonotypes in ibrutinib-treated CLL. Clones were sequenced by immunoSEQ multiplex PCR, and TCRdb holds only the in-frame ones, with some missing. There are hundreds of thousands of clones in the sample; roughly 74% occur only once, and over 15% lies in the top ten. Sequenced here: PBMCs, sampled after 24 months of ibrutinib treatment. These receptors were obtained from a human donor with chronic lymphocytic leukemia.

Details on this clone: Compared with germline, one end of the junction differs, possibly owing to a read error. The chain is built from TRBV7-9 and TRBJ2-7, with D possibly being TRBD1 or TRBD2 (5 bases each). CDR3 length equals 17 residues. CDR1 is SEHNR and CDR2 is FQNEAQ in the germline V gene (reference sequence). This CDR3 is CTSSRRPREGSDYEQYF. CDR3 coding DNA: TGTACCAGCAGCCGAAGACCACGAGAGGGGAGCGACTACGAGCAGTACTTC.

The chain's CDR3 is CASSDRGASNQPQHF. In nucleotides, the CDR3 is TGTGCCAGCAGCGACAGGGGCGCCAGCAATCAGCCCCAGCATTTT. The rearrangement uses TRBV6-5 and TRBJ1-5; 8 bases map to TRBD1. The CDR3 has 15 amino acids. In germline, CDR1 is MNHEY, CDR2 SVGAGI. V shed 6 bases and J 1 base; nucleotides not matched to a gene: 5.

This clone was seen only a few times. The V call is TRBV27, the J call TRBJ1-4; weak D call: TRBD1 (6 bases). This CDR3 comprises 16 residues. Germline CDR1 reads MNHEY; CDR2 reads SMNVEV (reference sequence). V was pared by 4 bases and J by 7 bases, with 19 bases between. CDR3 nucleotides: TGTGCCAGCAGTTCTGCAACAGGGAGGTTGGGTGAAAAACTGTTTTTT. Residues: CASSSATGRLGEKLFF.

The CDR3 spells CASSRTIDETQYF. CDR3 nucleotides: TGTGCCAGCAGCCGGACTATCGATGAGACCCAGTACTTC. The chain has TRBV7-8 and TRBJ2-5, with a possible D match to TRBD2 (6 bases). The CDR3 loop spans 13 amino acids. V dropped 5 bases and J dropped 5 bases, with 12 bases sitting between them. CDR1 SGHVS and CDR2 FQNEAQ come from the germline V gene.

The J gene is TRBJ1-5, the V gene TRBV6-6; D not resolved. Between the trimmed V and J ends, which lost 7 bases and 5 bases, there was a span of 9 bases. This CDR3 has 12 residues. From germline, CDR1 is MNHNY and CDR2 SVGAGI (reference sequence). The CDR3 protein is CASTRSDQPQHF. CDR3 coding DNA: TGTGCCAGCACCCGGAGCGATCAGCCCCAGCATTTT.

V and J are TRBV7-3 and TRBJ2-1; the D is unclear. CDR1 and CDR2 (germline): SGHTA, FQGTGA. This CDR3 is 15 amino acids long. V was shortened by 4 bases and J by 0 bases, with 10 bases between the two germline ends. The CDR3 DNA reads as TGTGCCAGCAGCTCGGACGGTAGCTCCTACAATGAGCAGTTCTTC. It encodes CASSSDGSSYNEQFF.

V and J are TRBV2 and TRBJ1-2, with 9 bases aligning to TRBD1. With V trimmed by 5 bases and J by 4 bases, 5 bases remained unmatched. CDR3 length equals 14 residues. The germline CDR1 and CDR2 sequences are SNHLY and FYNNEI. For the CDR3, the DNA is TGTGCCAGCAGTTCCGGGACAGGGAGCTATGGCTACACCTTC. This sequence encodes CASSSGTGSYGYTF.

J is TRBJ2-7 and V is TRBV7-9; D uncertain. Trimming left V 0 bases short and J 4 bases short, with 13 bases between. The CDR3 length is 15 residues. Germline V gives CDR1 SEHNR, CDR2 FQNEAQ (reference sequence). The DNA for the CDR3 is TGTGCCAGCAGCTTAGCGCAGGATCGGGTTTACGAGCAGTACTTC. This gives the protein CASSLAQDRVYEQYF.

The V and J genes are TRBV9 and TRBJ2-3, with 10 bases aligning to TRBD2. V shed 4 bases, J shed 3 bases, and the junction held 5 bases outside the gene matches. Germline assignment: CDR1 SGDLS and CDR2 YYNGEE. The CDR3 covers 15 residues. CDR3 amino acids: CASSLRAGGTDTQYF. The CDR3 DNA follows: TGTGCCAGCAGCCTAAGAGCGGGAGGGACAGATACGCAGTATTTT.

The chain couples TRBV28 to TRBJ1-5; D gene unclear. V lost 6 bases and J 9 bases, leaving 15 bases between the germline ends. Germline-derived CDR1 and CDR2 are MDHEN and SYDVKM. The CDR3 is 13 amino acids. The CDR3 nucleotides are TGTGCCAGCAGACCCCGGGCTGAGGGGCCCCAGCATTTT. It encodes CASRPRAEGPQHF.

The rearrangement links TRBV7-3 to TRBJ2-1; D not resolved. The V gene's germline CDR1 is SGHTA and CDR2 FQGTGA. V lost 3 bases, J lost 0 bases, and 6 bases lay in between. This CDR3 contains 14 residues. The CDR3 here is CASSFESSYNEQFF. The CDR3 DNA reads as TGTGCCAGCAGCTTTGAGAGCTCCTACAATGAGCAGTTCTTC.

The chain combines TRBV9 with TRBJ2-3; D is possibly TRBD1 or TRBD2 (5 bases each). Trimming removed 3 bases at V and 3 bases at J, with 8 bases between. Per the germline V gene, CDR1 is SGDLS and CDR2 is YYNGEE. The CDR3 extends over 13 amino acids. Here the CDR3 reads CASSAWGTDTQYF. In nucleotides, the CDR3 is TGTGCCAGCAGCGCCTGGGGGACAGATACGCAGTATTTT.

This chain links TRBV7-2 with TRBJ2-3; D perhaps matches TRBD2 (5 bases). Trimming left V 5 bases short and J 4 bases short, with 13 bases between. This CDR3 contains 14 residues. CDR1 and CDR2 (germline): SGHTA, FQGNSA. CDR3: CASSISGPADTQYF. In DNA, the CDR3 is TGTGCCAGCAGCATCAGCGGCCCGGCAGATACGCAGTATTTT.

This clone was counted only a few times. The chain combines TRBV6-6 with TRBJ2-5; maybe TRBD1 (7 bases). Trimming cost V 4 bases and J 5 bases, with 14 bases left between them. Per the germline V gene, CDR1 is MNHNY and CDR2 is SVGAGI (reference sequence). This CDR3 spans 14 amino acids. The DNA of the CDR3 is TGTGCCAGCAGTTTAGGGGGCGCGGGGGAGACCCAGTACTTC. Translated: CASSLGGAGETQYF.

The gene calls are TRBV5-4 and TRBJ1-2, with a possible D match to TRBD1 (5 bases). Germline lookup yields CDR1 SGHNT and CDR2 YYREEE (reference sequence). V was clipped by 4 bases and J by 8 bases, with 12 bases between them. The CDR3 covers 12 residues. The DNA for the CDR3 is TGTGCCAGCAGCGGGGGACCTCGGGGCTACACCTTC. It is translated as CASSGGPRGYTF.

V gene TRBV9 combines with J gene TRBJ2-1, with D maybe TRBD2 (5 bases). The germline gives CDR1 SGDLS, CDR2 YYNGEE. The CDR3 is 16 residues long. V was pared by 3 bases and J by 7 bases, with 20 bases between. CDR3 protein: CASSAPAGQAWNEQFF. The CDR3 nucleotides read TGTGCCAGCAGCGCCCCTGCGGGCCAGGCCTGGAATGAGCAGTTCTTC.

The chain uses TRBV9 and TRBJ2-2; 10 nucleotides align to TRBD2. The CDR3 length is 16 residues. Germline assignment: CDR1 SGDLS and CDR2 YYNGEE. The V segment lost 0 bases and the J segment 4 bases; nucleotides outside the gene matches: 3. CDR3 in DNA: TGTGCCAGCAGCGTAGCTAGCGGGGGTAGCACCGGGGAGCTGTTTTTT. The encoded protein is CASSVASGGSTGELFF.

This clone has just a few counts. The CDR3 sequence: CSAGDSNQPQHF. CDR3 nucleotide sequence: TGCAGCGCCGGGGACAGTAATCAGCCCCAGCATTTT. The rearrangement joins TRBV29-1 to TRBJ1-5; TRBD1 aligns across 7 bases. After removal of 7 bases from V and 4 bases from J, the junction contained 4 bases not matched to a gene. Per germline, CDR1 SQVTM and CDR2 ANQGSEA. The length of the CDR3 is 12 residues.

The rearrangement uses TRBV9 and TRBJ2-7, with a possible D match to TRBD2 (6 bases). Germline V lookup: CDR1 SGDLS, CDR2 YYNGEE. The CDR3 spans 15 residues. V lost 3 bases to trimming and J lost 1 base, with 14 bases between them. The CDR3 loop is CASSARERDSYEQYF. In DNA form, the CDR3 reads TGTGCCAGCAGCGCCCGGGAGCGAGATTCCTACGAGCAGTACTTC.